The 8 T cell receptor beta chains listed next were all sequenced from one sample in a study of T cell repertoires in aging, cancer and after chemotherapy. Peripheral blood genomic DNA, not sorted cells or RNA, was the template. A mixed TRB-A/B primer pool amplified rearranged TRB by multiplex touch-down PCR. TCRdb reanalysed the multiplex PCR reads using MiXCR and keeps one entry per CDR3 protein. Of about 11,000 distinct CDR3 sequences listed, about 31% were seen once; the top ten hold about 20%. The sample was blood. Every receptor here comes from a human donor in good health. The donor label of this sample is uncertain.

On this clonotype itself: It may be a read error: a sequence one base away is much more abundant. The V and J genes are TRBV6-5 and TRBJ1-6, with 8 bases matching TRBD1. This CDR3 comprises 14 residues. Germline V gene lookup returns CDR1 MNHEY and CDR2 SVGAGI. CDR3 DNA: TGTGCCAGCAGGCCGTGGACAGGGAATTTACCCCTCCACTTT. It encodes CASRPWTGNLPLHF.

The chain joins TRBV7-9 to TRBJ1-3, with 7 bases matching TRBD1. V gave up 1 base and J gave up 0 bases; unmatched junction bases: 12. Germline V gives CDR1 SEHNR, CDR2 FQNEAQ (reference sequence). The CDR3 covers 19 residues. This chain's CDR3 is CASSLVSTAGQDSGNTIYF. CDR3 coding DNA: TGTGCCAGCAGCTTAGTGTCCACCGCCGGACAGGACTCTGGAAACACCATATATTTT.

The sample holds a few counts of this clonotype. V usage is TRBV12-3 or TRBV12-4 and J usage is TRBJ2-1; the match to TRBD1 covers 7 bases. The V and J ends lost 5 bases and 3 bases, in that order; junction bases with no gene match: 10. The CDR3 consists of 16 residues. CDR3 sequence (DNA): TGTGCCAGCAGTCTATCGGGACAGCAATACTACAATGAGCAGTTCTTC. Encoded protein: CASSLSGQQYYNEQFF.

V usage is TRBV7-2 and J usage is TRBJ2-7, with 9 nucleotides matching TRBD2. Germline V gene lookup returns CDR1 SGHTA and CDR2 FQGNSA. Unmatched junction bases numbered 6, after V lost 0 bases and J lost 6 bases. This CDR3 has 15 amino acids. The DNA of the CDR3 is TGTGCCAGCAGCTTAGCCGGGACTAGCAGGTTCGAGCAGTACTTC. Protein sequence: CASSLAGTSRFEQYF.

This clonotype was observed a handful of times. CDR3 DNA: TGTGCCAGCAGCCACCAGGGGTTTTACGAGCAGTACTTC. This encodes CASSHQGFYEQYF. The chain couples TRBV13 to TRBJ2-7; tentative D call: TRBD1 (6 bases). This CDR3 is built from 13 residues. V was pared by 5 bases and J by 4 bases, with 12 bases between. The germline V gene encodes CDR1 PRHDT and CDR2 FYEKMQ (reference sequence). Complete variable domain (other parts from reference TRBV13 and TRBJ2-7): AAGVIQSPRHLIKEKRETATLKCYPIPRHDTVYWYQQGPGQDPQFLISFYEKMQSDKGSIPDRFSAQQFSDYHSELNMSSLELGDSALYFCASSHQGFYEQYFGPGTRLTVT.

This clonotype was counted only a few times. The CDR3 reads CASSFYELEQYF. CDR3 nucleotide sequence: TGTGCCAGCAGTTTTTACGAGCTCGAGCAGTACTTC. The chain employs TRBV12-3 or TRBV12-4 and TRBJ2-7; D gene ambiguous. The CDR3 extends over 12 amino acids. V was shortened by 3 bases and J by 6 bases, with 9 bases between the two germline ends.

The sample holds a few counts of this clonotype. The chain couples TRBV19 to TRBJ2-3; 10 nucleotides match TRBD1. CDR3 length: 16 residues. J lost 3 bases, V lost 7 bases, and 10 bases had no gene match. The germline V gene encodes CDR1 LNHDA and CDR2 SQIVND (reference sequence). The CDR3 DNA reads TGTGCCAGTACGGAGGGACAGGGGCTGTGGACAGATACGCAGTATTTT. Translation gives CASTEGQGLWTDTQYF.

The CDR3 nucleotides are TGTGCCAGCAGCTTAGAGCAGGGCACGAACACTGAAGCTTTCTTT. The encoded protein is CASSLEQGTNTEAFF. The chain employs TRBV7-2 and TRBJ1-1, with D possibly being TRBD1 (5 bases). Per germline, CDR1 SGHTA and CDR2 FQGNSA. This CDR3 is built from 15 residues. Trimming shortened V by 1 base and J by 1 base, and 10 bases separated the two germline ends.